This T cell receptor beta chain was captured by sequencing in a study of T cells in localized non-small cell lung cancer (dated by TCRdb to about 2020). Regarding the research as a whole: The study examined T cell repertoires in approximately 240 patients with early-stage NSCLC and compared tumors with uninvolved tumor-adjacent lungs. The mean age of the NSCLC patients was roughly 70 years, with 120 to 150 men and 107 women. All 220 or so NSCLC patients in the cohort were treatment-naive and had localized lung tumors that were resected.

Cut back by 3 bases and 0 bases, the V and J ends lie 9 bases apart. The CDR3 has 14 amino acids, counting the end cysteine and phenylalanine. The entry retains the CDR3 DNA only, 42 bases that are in frame from base 1. CDR1 and CDR2 are read off the germline V gene as SQVTM and ANQGSEA. A remark on this clone: Its antigen is not yet known. There are no base qualities to consult, and no much larger clone falls within one base.

General findings and caveats noted by the study authors: Uninvolved tumor-adjacent lung showed the highest T cell clonality, higher than tumor, which suggests more focused antigenic responses in the adjacent lung. Since the design was exploratory, TCR variables were selected using unadjusted p-values with no false-discovery rate correction. Because multi-region tumor sequencing was not done, intratumor heterogeneity could not be ruled out. Of the top 100 tumor clones, a median of roughly 53 were detected in paired uninvolved adjacent lung; 28 were also among that lung's top 100. Higher T cell density in blood was associated with longer overall survival, whereas higher clonality in adjacent lung was associated with shorter survival.

At diagnosis, peripheral blood, uninvolved tumor-adjacent lung and tumor were collected and were preserved as a mix of fresh-frozen and FFPE material. For TCR repertoire profiling, the blood samples were analyzed as peripheral blood mononuclear cells. TCR beta CDR3 regions were sequenced from DNA using the immunoSEQ Assay. The study's own analysis went as follows. To compute T cell density, TCR beta template counts were normalized to usable DNA, which was estimated by amplifying housekeeping genes. Richness was estimated with the preseqR package, extrapolating to 400,000 templates for PBMC samples and 120,000 templates for tissue samples. Clonality was defined by subtracting Pielou's evenness from one. Tissue-enriched TCRs were identified through differential abundance testing performed on productive amino-acid clonotypes, with a minimum total count of 5 and an alpha of 0.1. Repertoire overlap between compartments was quantified with the Jaccard Index and Morisita Overlap Index. GLIPH clustered TCR beta CDR3s with public tetramer-defined viral CDR3s; viral motifs required at least three viral sequences plus V-gene enrichment. Entries here come from immuneACCESS through TCRdb and include only in-frame sequences with V and J called. Some clones fail to appear in such tables; in the studies checked, an unresolved V gene covers under half of the shortfall, and the cause of the remainder is unknown. V, J and clone size are those of that table, while D and trimming were read from the DNA. This sample gives some 64,000 clones in total; roughly nine tenths of them show up just once. Over 1.5% of the sample is in the top ten clones.

This receptor was obtained from a woman aged 40-69 years with stage I lung adenocarcinoma. The sequence joins TRBV29-1 to TRBJ1-3, with the identity of the D gene unclear. The sequencing used peripheral blood, collected before any cancer treatment. At the DNA level, the sequence is TGCAGCGTTGACGTGGGAAACTCTGGAAACACCATATATTTT. Translated, this gives CSVDVGNSGNTIYF.